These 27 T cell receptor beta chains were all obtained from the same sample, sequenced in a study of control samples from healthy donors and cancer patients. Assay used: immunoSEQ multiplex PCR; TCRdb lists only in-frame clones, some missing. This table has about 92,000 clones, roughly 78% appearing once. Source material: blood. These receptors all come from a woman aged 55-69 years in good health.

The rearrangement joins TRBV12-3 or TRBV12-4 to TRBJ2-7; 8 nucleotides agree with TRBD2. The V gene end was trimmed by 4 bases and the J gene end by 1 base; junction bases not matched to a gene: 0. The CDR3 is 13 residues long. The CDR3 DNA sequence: TGTGCCAGCAGTTCGGGGGGGTCCTACGAGCAGTACTTC. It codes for CASSSGGSYEQYF.

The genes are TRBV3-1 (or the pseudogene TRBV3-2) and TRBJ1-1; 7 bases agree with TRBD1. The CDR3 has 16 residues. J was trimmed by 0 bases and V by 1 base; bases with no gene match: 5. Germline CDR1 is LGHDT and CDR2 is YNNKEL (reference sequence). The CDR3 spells CASSQGTGVMNTEAFF. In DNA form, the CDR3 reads TGTGCCAGCAGCCAAGGTACAGGGGTAATGAACACTGAAGCTTTCTTT.

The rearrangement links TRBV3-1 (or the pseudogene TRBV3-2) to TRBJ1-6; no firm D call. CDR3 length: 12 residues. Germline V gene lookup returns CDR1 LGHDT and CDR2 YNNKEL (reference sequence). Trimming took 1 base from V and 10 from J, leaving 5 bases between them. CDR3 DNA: TGTGCCAGCAGCCAAGTCCTATCACCCCTCCACTTT. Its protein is CASSQVLSPLHF.

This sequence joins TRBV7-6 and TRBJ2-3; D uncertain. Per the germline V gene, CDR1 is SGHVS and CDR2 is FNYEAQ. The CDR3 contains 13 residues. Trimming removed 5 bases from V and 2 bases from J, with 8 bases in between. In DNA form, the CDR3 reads TGTGCCAGCAGCCCGTTCTTCACAGATACGCAGTATTTT. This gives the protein CASSPFFTDTQYF.

The DNA of the CDR3 is TGTGCCAGCTCGACTAGACAGGCTGCAACTAATGAAAAACTGTTTTTT. This encodes CASSTRQAATNEKLFF. The chain couples TRBV18 to TRBJ1-4; TRBD1 might be the D (6 bases). CDR1 and CDR2 from the germline V gene are KGHSH and LQKENI. With 6 bases removed from V and 0 bases from J, the gap between germline ends came to 14 bases. This CDR3 has 16 residues.

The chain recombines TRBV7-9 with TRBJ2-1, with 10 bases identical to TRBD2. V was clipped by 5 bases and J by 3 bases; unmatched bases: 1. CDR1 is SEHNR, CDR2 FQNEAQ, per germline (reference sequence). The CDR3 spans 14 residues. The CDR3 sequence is CASSTSGIYNEQFF. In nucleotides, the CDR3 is TGTGCCAGCAGCACTAGCGGGATCTACAATGAGCAGTTCTTC.

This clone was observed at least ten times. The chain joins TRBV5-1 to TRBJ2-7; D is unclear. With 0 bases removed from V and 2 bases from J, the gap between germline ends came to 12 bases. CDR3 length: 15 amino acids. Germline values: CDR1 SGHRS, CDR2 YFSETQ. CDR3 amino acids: CASSLVSQTTYEQYF. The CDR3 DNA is TGCGCCAGCAGCTTGGTGTCCCAGACGACCTACGAGCAGTACTTC.

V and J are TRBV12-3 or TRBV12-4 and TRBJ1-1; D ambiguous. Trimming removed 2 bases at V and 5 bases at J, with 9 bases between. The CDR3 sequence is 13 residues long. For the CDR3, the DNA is TGTGCCAGCAGTTTAAAGGGAGGGACTGAAGCTTTCTTT. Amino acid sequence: CASSLKGGTEAFF.

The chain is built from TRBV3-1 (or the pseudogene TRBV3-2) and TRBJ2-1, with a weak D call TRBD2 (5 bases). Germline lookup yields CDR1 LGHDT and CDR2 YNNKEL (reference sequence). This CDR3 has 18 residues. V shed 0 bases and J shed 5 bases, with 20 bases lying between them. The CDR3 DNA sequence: TGTGCCAGCAGCCAAGAGCCCTACCCCAGATTCGGGGACAATGAGCAGTTCTTC. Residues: CASSQEPYPRFGDNEQFF.

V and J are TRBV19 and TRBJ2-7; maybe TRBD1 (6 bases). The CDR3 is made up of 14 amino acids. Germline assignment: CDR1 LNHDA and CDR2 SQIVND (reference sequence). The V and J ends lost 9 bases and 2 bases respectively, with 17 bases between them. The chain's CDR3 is CASRQVGETYEQYF. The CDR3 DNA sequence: TGTGCCAGCCGACAGGTAGGGGAGACCTACGAGCAGTACTTC.

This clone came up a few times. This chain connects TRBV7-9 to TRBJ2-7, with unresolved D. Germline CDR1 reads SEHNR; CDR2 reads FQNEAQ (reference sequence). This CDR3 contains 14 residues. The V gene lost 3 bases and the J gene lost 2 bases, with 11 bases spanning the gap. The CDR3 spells CASSFDTDTYEQYF. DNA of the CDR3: TGTGCCAGCAGCTTCGACACCGATACCTACGAGCAGTACTTC.

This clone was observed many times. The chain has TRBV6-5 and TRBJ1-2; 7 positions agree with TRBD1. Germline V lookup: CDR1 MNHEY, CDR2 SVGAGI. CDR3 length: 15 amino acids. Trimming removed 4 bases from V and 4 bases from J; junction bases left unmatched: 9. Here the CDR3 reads CASSSQGRGSYGYTF. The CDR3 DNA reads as TGTGCCAGCAGTTCACAGGGGCGAGGATCCTATGGCTACACCTTC.

The CDR3 bases are TGTGCCAGCAGCCATGGGGGGCCCGGAGCCACTGAAGCTTTCTTT. Protein sequence: CASSHGGPGATEAFF. The rearrangement uses TRBV5-4 and TRBJ1-1; TRBD1 is a possible D gene (6 bases). Germline V CDR1 and CDR2: SGHNT, YYREEE (reference sequence). Trimming pared 4 bases from V and 4 bases from J, leaving 17 bases between. The CDR3 extends over 15 amino acids.

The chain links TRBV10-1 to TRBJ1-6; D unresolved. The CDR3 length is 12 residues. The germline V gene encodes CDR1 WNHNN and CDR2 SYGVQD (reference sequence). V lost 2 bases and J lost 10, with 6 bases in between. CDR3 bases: TGCGCCAGCAGTGAGGGTGAATCACCCCTCCACTTT. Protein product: CASSEGESPLHF.

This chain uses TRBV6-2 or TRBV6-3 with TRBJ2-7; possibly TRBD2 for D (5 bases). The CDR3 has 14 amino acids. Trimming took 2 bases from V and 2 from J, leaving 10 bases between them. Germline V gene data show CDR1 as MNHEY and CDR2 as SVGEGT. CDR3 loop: CASSYAGVPYEQYF. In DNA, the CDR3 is TGTGCCAGCAGTTACGCCGGGGTCCCCTACGAGCAGTACTTC.

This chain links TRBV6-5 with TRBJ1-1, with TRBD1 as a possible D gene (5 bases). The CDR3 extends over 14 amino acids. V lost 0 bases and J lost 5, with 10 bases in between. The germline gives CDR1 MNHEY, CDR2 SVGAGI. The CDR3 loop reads CASSYSPGVTEAFF. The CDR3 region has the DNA TGTGCCAGCAGTTACTCTCCGGGGGTTACTGAAGCTTTCTTT.

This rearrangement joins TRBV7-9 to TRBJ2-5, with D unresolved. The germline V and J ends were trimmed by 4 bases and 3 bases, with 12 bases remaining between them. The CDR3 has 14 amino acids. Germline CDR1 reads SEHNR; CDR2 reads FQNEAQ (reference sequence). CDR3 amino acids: CASSSTGREETQYF. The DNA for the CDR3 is TGTGCCAGCAGCTCGACCGGAAGAGAAGAGACCCAGTACTTC.

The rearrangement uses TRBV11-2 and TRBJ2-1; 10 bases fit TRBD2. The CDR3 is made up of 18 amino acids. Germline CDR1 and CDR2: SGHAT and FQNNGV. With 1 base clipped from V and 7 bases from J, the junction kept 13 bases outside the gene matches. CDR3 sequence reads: CASSLGGGASGSRNEQFF. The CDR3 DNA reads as TGTGCCAGCAGCTTAGGGGGAGGGGCTAGCGGGAGCCGTAATGAGCAGTTCTTC.

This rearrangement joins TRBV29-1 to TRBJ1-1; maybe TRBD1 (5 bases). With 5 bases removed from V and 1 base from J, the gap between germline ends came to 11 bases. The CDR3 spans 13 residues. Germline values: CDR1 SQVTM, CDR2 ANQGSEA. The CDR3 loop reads CSVSGHRNTEAFF. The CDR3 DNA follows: TGCAGCGTTTCAGGACACAGGAACACTGAAGCTTTCTTT.

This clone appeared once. The CDR3 sequence is CASSLFGGELFF. CDR3 coding DNA: TGTGCCAGCAGTTTATTTGGCGGGGAGCTGTTTTTT. The V call is TRBV28, the J call TRBJ2-2; D gene ambiguous. The CDR3 totals 12 residues. The ends were cut back, 1 base at V and 7 bases at J, with 4 bases in the middle. Germline CDR1 MDHEN, CDR2 SYDVKM. The full variable domain, rest sourced from reference TRBV28 and TRBJ2-2, is DVKVTQSSRYLVKRTGEKVFLECVQDMDHENMFWYRQDPGLGLRLIYFSYDVKMKEKGDIPEGYSVSREKKERFSLILESASTNQTSMYLCASSLFGGELFFGEGSRLTVL.

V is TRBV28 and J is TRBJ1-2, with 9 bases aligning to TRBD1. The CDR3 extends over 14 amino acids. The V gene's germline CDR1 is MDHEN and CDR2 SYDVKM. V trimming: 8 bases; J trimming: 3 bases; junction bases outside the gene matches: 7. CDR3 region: CASLSWTGDYGYTF. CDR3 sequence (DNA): TGTGCCAGCCTTAGCTGGACAGGGGACTATGGCTACACCTTC.

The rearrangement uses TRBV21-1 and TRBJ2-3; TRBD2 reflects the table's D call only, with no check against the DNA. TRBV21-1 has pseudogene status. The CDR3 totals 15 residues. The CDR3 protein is CASSTTGRGTDTQYF. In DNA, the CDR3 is TGTGCCAGCAGCACCACGGGGAGGGGGACAGATACGCAGTATTTT.

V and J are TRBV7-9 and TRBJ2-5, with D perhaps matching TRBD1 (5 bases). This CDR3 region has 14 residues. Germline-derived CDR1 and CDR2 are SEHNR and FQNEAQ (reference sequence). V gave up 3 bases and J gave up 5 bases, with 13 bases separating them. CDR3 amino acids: CASSLPRGAETQYF. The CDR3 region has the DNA TGTGCCAGCAGCTTGCCCCGTGGGGCGGAGACCCAGTACTTC.

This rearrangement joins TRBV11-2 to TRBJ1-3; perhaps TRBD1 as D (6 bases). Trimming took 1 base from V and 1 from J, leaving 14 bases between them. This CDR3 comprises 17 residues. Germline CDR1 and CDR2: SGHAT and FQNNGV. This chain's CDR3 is CASSLAYLQGSGNTIYF. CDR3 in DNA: TGTGCCAGCAGCTTAGCCTATTTGCAGGGGTCTGGAAACACCATATATTTT.

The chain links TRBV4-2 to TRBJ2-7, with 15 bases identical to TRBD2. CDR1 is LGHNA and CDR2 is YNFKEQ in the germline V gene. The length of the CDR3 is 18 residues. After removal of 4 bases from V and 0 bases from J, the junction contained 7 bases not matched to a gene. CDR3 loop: CASSPGTSGGSNSYEQYF. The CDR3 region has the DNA TGTGCCAGCAGCCCGGGGACTAGCGGGGGGTCAAACTCCTACGAGCAGTACTTC.

CDR3 region: CASSRLTGPNEKLFF. The CDR3 coding sequence is TGTGCCAGCAGCCGCCTTACAGGGCCTAATGAAAAACTGTTTTTT. This sequence joins TRBV11-3 and TRBJ1-4; D possibly corresponds to TRBD1 (6 bases). Trimming stripped 5 bases from V and 3 bases from J, with 13 bases between. The germline CDR1 and CDR2 sequences are SGHNT and YENEEA. The CDR3 sequence is 15 residues long.

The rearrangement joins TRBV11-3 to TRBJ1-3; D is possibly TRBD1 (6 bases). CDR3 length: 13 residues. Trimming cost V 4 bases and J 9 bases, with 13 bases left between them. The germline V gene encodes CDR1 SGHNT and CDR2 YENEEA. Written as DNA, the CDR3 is TGTGCCAGCAGCTCCGGGGGCAGGGGCACCATATATTTT. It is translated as CASSSGGRGTIYF.